The 28 T cell receptor beta chains given below trace back to one sample, sequenced in a study of CD8+ T cells in alopecia areata. Extracted RNA was reverse transcribed into cDNA, the sequencing template. The repertoire was sequenced with immunoSEQ multiplex PCR; TCRdb's copy has only in-frame clones and lacks some. The data contain fewer than 200,000 clones, about 70% of them seen just once; the ten biggest clones take up about an eighth. The sequenced sample was CD8+ T cells sorted from blood, obtained at week 0. The receptor source for this set is a human donor with alopecia areata.

In this sample, this clone turned up a few times. This rearrangement joins TRBV25-1 to TRBJ1-5; possibly TRBD1 for D (5 bases). The CDR3 is 14 amino acids. The ends were cut back, 6 bases at V and 5 bases at J, with 14 bases in the middle. The germline gives CDR1 MGHDK, CDR2 SYGVNS. The CDR3 is CASSDFQGDQPQHF. CDR3 coding DNA: TGTGCCAGCAGCGATTTCCAGGGAGATCAGCCCCAGCATTTT.

Only a few counts were recorded for this clone. This chain joins TRBV29-1 and TRBJ2-7, with 7 bases lining up with TRBD1. This CDR3 contains 16 residues. The germline gives CDR1 SQVTM, CDR2 ANQGSEA. The junction had 16 bases not matched to a gene; V was cut back by 4 bases and J by 4 bases. This CDR3 reads CSVGGEQGPRRYEQYF. The CDR3, as DNA: TGCAGCGTTGGGGGTGAACAGGGGCCCCGGCGATACGAGCAGTACTTC.

The V call is TRBV13, the J call TRBJ1-5, with 7 positions matching TRBD1. This CDR3 has 15 amino acids. Germline loops: CDR1 PRHDT, CDR2 FYEKMQ (reference sequence). J lost 5 bases, V lost 0 bases, and 4 bases had no gene match. This chain's CDR3 is CASSLGTGIHQPQHF. Here the CDR3 DNA reads TGTGCCAGCAGCTTAGGGACAGGGATTCATCAGCCCCAGCATTTT.

V usage is TRBV6-5 and J usage is TRBJ2-1; perhaps D is TRBD1 or TRBD2 (5 bases each). Deletions cut 1 base from V and 0 bases from J, with 10 bases between. This CDR3 contains 16 residues. Germline lookup yields CDR1 MNHEY and CDR2 SVGAGI. CDR3 residues: CASSYWDASSYNEQFF. The CDR3 nucleotides are TGTGCCAGCAGTTACTGGGACGCCAGCTCCTACAATGAGCAGTTCTTC.

The gene calls are TRBV27 and TRBJ2-5; 8 positions match TRBD1. This CDR3 has 14 amino acids. Germline V CDR1 and CDR2: MNHEY, SMNVEV (reference sequence). J lost 5 bases, V lost 5 bases, and 7 bases had no gene match. The CDR3 spells CASSPWTGIETQYF. CDR3 nucleotide sequence: TGTGCCAGCAGTCCATGGACAGGGATCGAGACCCAGTACTTC.

This clone was counted a few times. The rearrangement links TRBV5-6 to TRBJ2-7, with 7 bases that match TRBD1. The length of the CDR3 is 16 residues. Germline V lookup: CDR1 SGHDT, CDR2 YYEEEE. V shed 2 bases and J 9 bases; nucleotides not matched to a gene: 17. The CDR3 loop is CASSLRAENLNRGQYF. CDR3 in DNA: TGTGCCAGCAGCTTACGAGCCGAGAACCTGAACAGGGGGCAGTACTTC.

This chain joins TRBV2 and TRBJ2-3, with TRBD2 as a possible D gene (7 bases). Trimming took off 5 bases at V and 2 bases at J, with 23 bases between the two ends. The CDR3 covers 18 residues. Germline-derived CDR1 and CDR2 are SNHLY and FYNNEI. The CDR3 sequence: CASSSDESGGGPTDTQYF. The CDR3 DNA sequence: TGTGCCAGCAGTTCCGATGAAAGTGGGGGGGGCCCCACAGATACGCAGTATTTT.

This clone was counted a few times. The V and J genes are TRBV13 and TRBJ1-6; D may be TRBD1 (5 bases). The CDR3 runs to 12 residues. CDR1 is PRHDT, CDR2 FYEKMQ, per germline (reference sequence). The V and J ends lost 5 bases and 6 bases respectively, with 5 bases between them. In DNA form, the CDR3 reads TGTGCCAGCAGCGGGGCTAATTCACCCCTCCACTTT. It yields the protein CASSGANSPLHF.

The chain uses TRBV13 and TRBJ2-2, with D perhaps being TRBD1 or TRBD2 (5 bases each). V shed 4 bases and J shed 4 bases, with 7 bases lying between them. The germline CDR1 and CDR2 sequences are PRHDT and FYEKMQ (reference sequence). The CDR3 has 13 amino acids. The CDR3 nucleotides read TGTGCCAGCAGCTCCGGGACCACCGGGGAGCTGTTTTTT. Encoded protein: CASSSGTTGELFF. Looking up the rest from reference TRBV13 and TRBJ2-2 gives the full variable domain: AAGVIQSPRHLIKEKRETATLKCYPIPRHDTVYWYQQGPGQDPQFLISFYEKMQSDKGSIPDRFSAQQFSDYHSELNMSSLELGDSALYFCASSSGTTGELFFGEGSRLTVL.

The chain has TRBV7-3 and TRBJ2-7, with 12 bases fitting TRBD1. Germline values: CDR1 SGHTA, CDR2 FQGTGA. The length of the CDR3 is 13 residues. Trimming removed 8 bases from V and 6 bases from J; junction bases left unmatched: 5. CDR3 loop: CASGLGQGAEQYF. The CDR3 coding sequence is TGTGCCAGCGGACTGGGACAGGGGGCCGAGCAGTACTTC.

This chain links TRBV4-2 with TRBJ2-2; D is unresolved. Germline assignment: CDR1 LGHNA and CDR2 YNFKEQ. The germline V and J ends were trimmed by 4 bases and 4 bases, with 13 bases remaining between them. The CDR3 is 15 amino acids. In DNA form, the CDR3 reads TGTGCCAGCAGCCGCCTGCAGGCGGTCACCGGGGAGCTGTTTTTT. The encoded protein is CASSRLQAVTGELFF.

CDR3 loop: CSVPGNWGYGYTF. CDR3 sequence (DNA): TGCAGCGTTCCAGGAAACTGGGGATATGGCTACACCTTC. J is TRBJ1-2 and V is TRBV29-1; D gene ambiguous. CDR3 length: 13 amino acids. Deletions cut 5 bases from V and 5 bases from J, with 15 bases between. CDR1 SQVTM and CDR2 ANQGSEA come from the germline V gene.

V and J are TRBV19 and TRBJ1-1; 9 positions match TRBD1. Germline V lookup: CDR1 LNHDA, CDR2 SQIVND (reference sequence). The CDR3 consists of 16 residues. V lost 3 bases, J lost 8 bases, and 13 bases stayed unmatched. The CDR3 nucleotides read TGTGCCAGTAGTATCTCGCCCCCCGGGACAGGGTACGAAGCTTTCTTT. It specifies CASSISPPGTGYEAFF.

This clone was observed a single time. The V gene is TRBV4-1, the J gene TRBJ2-1; a possible D gene is TRBD2 (6 bases). The CDR3 consists of 15 residues. Trimming removed 4 bases from V and 6 bases from J, with 16 bases in between. CDR1 is MGHRA and CDR2 is YSYEKL in the germline V gene. CDR3 residues: CASSLGSGKVNEQFF. CDR3 nucleotides: TGCGCCAGCAGCCTCGGGAGCGGAAAGGTCAATGAGCAGTTCTTC.

The J gene is TRBJ2-5, the V gene TRBV7-6, with D unresolved. The germline CDR1 and CDR2 sequences are SGHVS and FNYEAQ. V lost 5 bases to trimming and J lost 1 base, with 11 bases between them. This CDR3 region has 14 residues. The CDR3 sequence: CASSRRLAQETQYF. CDR3 DNA: TGTGCCAGCAGCCGAAGGTTGGCCCAAGAGACCCAGTACTTC.

The gene calls are TRBV9 and TRBJ1-5, with D unresolved. The germline V gene has CDR1 SGDLS and CDR2 YYNGEE. The CDR3 runs to 15 residues. Trimming took off 0 bases at V and 0 bases at J, with 7 bases between the two ends. CDR3 nucleotide sequence: TGTGCCAGCAGCGTAGGGGCAAATAGCAATCAGCCCCAGCATTTT. As protein: CASSVGANSNQPQHF.

The chain combines TRBV5-1 with TRBJ2-7; 8 bases fit TRBD1. The V segment lost 3 bases and the J segment 2 bases; nucleotides outside the gene matches: 1. The CDR3 has 13 amino acids. Germline assignment: CDR1 SGHRS and CDR2 YFSETQ. DNA for the CDR3: TGCGCCAGCAGCTGGGGACAGGCCTACGAGCAGTACTTC. This encodes CASSWGQAYEQYF.

This clone showed up just a few times. The chain couples TRBV2 to TRBJ1-2; D is unresolved. Germline-derived CDR1 and CDR2 are SNHLY and FYNNEI. The CDR3 runs 15 residues. V gave up 1 base and J gave up 4 bases, with 13 bases separating them. Written as DNA, the CDR3 is TGTGCCAGCAGTGAAGGGCGGTCTAGACTCTATGGCTACACCTTC. The encoded protein is CASSEGRSRLYGYTF.

The chain joins TRBV27 to TRBJ2-5, with a weak D call TRBD1 (7 bases). The CDR3 runs to 12 residues. Germline CDR1 and CDR2: MNHEY and SMNVEV (reference sequence). In DNA, the CDR3 is TGTGCTACCAGGGGGGAACAAGAGACCCAGTACTTC. Protein product: CATRGEQETQYF.

The genes are TRBV7-9 and TRBJ1-2; 9 positions agree with TRBD1. This CDR3 is 14 amino acids long. V trimming: 4 bases; J trimming: 6 bases; junction bases outside the gene matches: 6. Germline V gene data show CDR1 as SEHNR and CDR2 as FQNEAQ (reference sequence). DNA of the CDR3: TGTGCCAGCAGCTACGGGGGGACAGGGAATGGCTACACCTTC. This codes for CASSYGGTGNGYTF. The whole variable domain, filled in from reference TRBV7-9 and TRBJ1-2, reads DTGVSQNPRHKITKRGQNVTFRCDPISEHNRLYWYRQTLGQGPEFLTYFQNEAQLEKSRLLSDRFSAERPKGSFSTLEIQRTEQGDSAMYLCASSYGGTGNGYTFGSGTRLTVV.

V and J are TRBV10-3 and TRBJ2-7; tentative D call: TRBD1 (6 bases). This CDR3 contains 13 residues. CDR1 is ENHRY, CDR2 SYGVKD, per germline. The V end was cut by 10 bases, the J end by 2 bases, with 15 bases between. The CDR3 region has the DNA TGTGCCACTTTGGGATCAGGGGCCTACGAGCAGTACTTC. It specifies CATLGSGAYEQYF.

This clone was counted a few times. This CDR3 reads CAWSAYGSYEQYF. The DNA for the CDR3 is TGTGCCTGGAGTGCCTACGGTTCCTACGAGCAGTACTTC. This chain uses TRBV30 with TRBJ2-7; D not resolved. V was trimmed by 1 base and J by 1 base, leaving 8 bases between them. Per germline, CDR1 GTSNPN and CDR2 SVGIG (reference sequence). The CDR3 extends over 13 amino acids.

The J gene is TRBJ1-5, the V gene TRBV7-6; perhaps TRBD1 as D (5 bases). This CDR3 contains 14 residues. V was cut by 1 base and J by 8 bases, with 12 bases left in between. In germline, CDR1 is SGHVS, CDR2 FNYEAQ. The CDR3 DNA reads TGTGCCAGCAGCTTAGGTGGGGCGGACAAGCCCCAGCATTTT. Translation: CASSLGGADKPQHF.

The chain is built from TRBV2 and TRBJ2-7; D not certain. The CDR3 has 14 residues. Trimming stripped 2 bases from V and 1 base from J, with 9 bases between. Germline CDR1 and CDR2: SNHLY and FYNNEI. CDR3 in amino acids: CASSEFVESYEQYF. For the CDR3, the DNA is TGTGCCAGCAGTGAATTCGTGGAGTCCTACGAGCAGTACTTC.

The V and J genes are TRBV25-1 and TRBJ2-1; 8 bases are a match to TRBD2. CDR1 and CDR2 (germline): MGHDK, SYGVNS. The V segment lost 5 bases and the J segment 7 bases; nucleotides outside the gene matches: 10. CDR3 length equals 15 residues. The CDR3 DNA follows: TGTGCCAGCAGTACCCCCGGGGGGGGCCGGAATGAGCAGTTCTTC. Protein: CASSTPGGGRNEQFF.

The genes are TRBV27 and TRBJ1-2; D uncertain. Germline CDR1 is MNHEY and CDR2 is SMNVEV (reference sequence). V lost 3 bases and J lost 0, with 5 bases in between. The CDR3 covers 13 residues. The CDR3 loop is CASSFGTNYGYTF. As DNA, the CDR3 is TGTGCCAGCAGTTTCGGGACTAACTATGGCTACACCTTC.

This chain links TRBV13 with TRBJ1-5, with D uncertain. V lost 5 bases, J lost 4 bases, and 15 bases lay in between. This CDR3 is 15 amino acids long. Germline V lookup: CDR1 PRHDT, CDR2 FYEKMQ (reference sequence). The CDR3 sequence is CASSIGGEGNQPQHF. In nucleotides, the CDR3 is TGTGCCAGCAGCATTGGCGGGGAAGGTAATCAGCCCCAGCATTTT. Supplemented by reference TRBV13 and TRBJ1-5, the full variable domain reads AAGVIQSPRHLIKEKRETATLKCYPIPRHDTVYWYQQGPGQDPQFLISFYEKMQSDKGSIPDRFSAQQFSDYHSELNMSSLELGDSALYFCASSIGGEGNQPQHFGDGTRLSIL.

This chain connects TRBV27 to TRBJ2-7; perhaps TRBD1 as D (6 bases). CDR1 and CDR2 (germline): MNHEY, SMNVEV (reference sequence). Trimming took off 5 bases at V and 5 bases at J, with 16 bases between the two ends. The CDR3 has 14 residues. CDR3 loop: CASSPTGRGDEQYF. Here the CDR3 DNA reads TGTGCCAGCAGTCCCACAGGGCGAGGGGACGAGCAGTACTTC.